Listed below are T cell receptor beta chains from one sample, sequenced in a study of radiotherapy plus CTLA-4 blockade in lung cancer. Repertoires were generated with immunoSEQ multiplex PCR, while TCRdb's copy carries only in-frame clones and drops some. The table lists some 15,000 clones, roughly two thirds of them singletons. This sample comprised peripheral blood, obtained from a patient treated with radiotherapy plus ipilimumab. The receptors stem from a human donor with non-small cell lung cancer whose response to radiotherapy plus ipilimumab could not be evaluated. The conserved cysteine and the conserved F or W are not part of the CDR3 here. D genes are given only for firm matches.

J gene | D gene | V gene | CDR3 protein
TRBJ2-2 | TRBD1 | TRBV6-6 | ASRGQGPGELF
TRBJ2-6 | NA | TRBV25-1 | ASSSSGSLGANVLT
TRBJ2-7 | NA | TRBV5-1 | ASSDTLYEQY
TRBJ2-2 | NA | TRBV19 | ASSIGRVSTGELF
TRBJ2-7 | TRBD1 | TRBV9 | ASSPGQVSREQY
TRBJ1-5 | TRBD1 | TRBV12-5 | ASGLVPTGQHQPQH
TRBJ1-2 | TRBD1 | TRBV19 | ATRSGGQSTNYGYT
TRBJ1-6 | NA | TRBV2 | ASSGGRVNNSPLH
TRBJ1-1 | NA | TRBV6-5 | ASRSHGRSTEAF
TRBJ1-1 | TRBD1 | TRBV5-1 | ASSGTGDTEAF
NA | TRBD1 | TRBV5-6 | ASSSMTYRDRHLEQY
TRBJ2-7 | TRBD2 | TRBV6-1 | ASSSGDHTYEQY
TRBJ2-2 | TRBD1 | TRBV14 | ASSYGTGTRVTGELF
TRBJ2-7 | NA | TRBV9 | ASSVETGIPYEQY
TRBJ1-5 | NA | TRBV19 | ASKQGNQPQH
TRBJ2-1 | TRBD2 | TRBV30 | AWSGGGGTHNEQF
TRBJ2-5 | NA | TRBV6-1 | ASRRRVEETQY
TRBJ2-2 | NA | TRBV29-1 | SVRASNTGELF
TRBJ2-2 | TRBD1 | TRBV13 | ASSRTGALSLNTGELF
TRBJ2-3 | TRBD2 | TRBV7-6 | ASSLGRAHSSTDTQY
TRBJ2-7 | NA | TRBV7-2 | ASSLDGAGIGEQY
TRBJ1-4 | TRBD1 | TRBV5-1 | ASREQGAGEKLF
TRBJ1-1 | TRBD1 | TRBV7-9 | ASSQTGAPEAF
TRBJ1-6 | NA | TRBV6-6 | ASSWTPHLSPLH
TRBJ2-3 | TRBD2 | TRBV5-6 | ASSAGGTSGGPVDTQY
TRBJ2-5 | NA | TRBV27 | ASSGRRGQETQY
TRBJ2-2 | NA | TRBV5-1 | ASSPSGDPNTGELF
TRBJ1-2 | TRBD1 | TRBV30 | AWSGGRQGGSSYGYT
TRBJ2-3 | TRBD2 | TRBV5-1 | ASTFAGGRTDTQY
TRBJ1-4 | NA | TRBV18 | ASSPPTGELF
TRBJ1-1 | TRBD1 | TRBV29-1 | SATGTGYAEAF
TRBJ2-2 | TRBD1 | TRBV6-5 | ASNPGTGATGELF
TRBJ2-1 | TRBD2 | TRBV7-6 | ASSSRSSGGYEQF
TRBJ2-1 | TRBD1 | TRBV7-9 | ASSDGTGVAEQF
TRBJ2-1 | NA | TRBV6-1 | ASKPEPTGANEQF
TRBJ1-3 | TRBD1 | TRBV6-1 | ASSYRGLSGNTIY
TRBJ1-2 | NA | TRBV4-1 | ASSQDMGLGTTYGYT
TRBJ2-5 | NA | TRBV7-3 | ASSWRGPSETQY
TRBJ1-3 | NA | TRBV7-2 | ASSFRGGQGNTIY
TRBJ1-6 | TRBD1 | TRBV10-1 | ASPNLPGQCSPLH
TRBJ1-6 | NA | TRBV9 | ASSPHLGGTPDSPLH
TRBJ2-3 | NA | TRBV5-1 | ASSLGGISTDTQY
TRBJ2-7 | TRBD1 | TRBV6-1 | ASSYPGTGNEQY
TRBJ1-6 | NA | TRBV4-3 | ASSREAGNSPLH
TRBJ1-2 | TRBD1 | TRBV19 | ASSTGTGGYGYT
TRBJ1-1 | NA | TRBV7-6 | ASSPSGVGTEAF
TRBJ2-1 | TRBD2 | TRBV5-1 | ASSGGGTYNEQF
TRBJ1-2 | TRBD1 | TRBV5-6 | ASSFQTGSYGYT
TRBJ1-5 | NA | TRBV29-1 | SVDGRTQGNQPQH
TRBJ1-2 | NA | TRBV4-2 | ASSQEGQGPIDYGYT